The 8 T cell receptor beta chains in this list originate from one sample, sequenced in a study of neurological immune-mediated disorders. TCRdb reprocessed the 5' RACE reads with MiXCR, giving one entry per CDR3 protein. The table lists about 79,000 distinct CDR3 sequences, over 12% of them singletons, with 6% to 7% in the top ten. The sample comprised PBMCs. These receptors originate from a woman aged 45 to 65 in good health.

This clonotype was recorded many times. This CDR3 reads CASSQGRGGMYNEQFF. DNA of the CDR3: TGTGCCAGCAGCCAAGGGAGGGGGGGGATGTACAATGAGCAGTTCTTC. V gene TRBV3-1 combines with J gene TRBJ2-1; TRBD2 might be the D (7 bases). Trimming shortened V by 1 base and J by 4 bases, and 14 bases separated the two germline ends. Germline CDR1 LGHDT, CDR2 YNNKEL (reference sequence). CDR3 length: 16 amino acids.

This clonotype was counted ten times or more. DNA for the CDR3: TGTGCCAGCATAATTTTAAAGAGGAGTGAGCAGTTCTTC. Its protein product is CASIILKRSEQFF. The rearrangement uses TRBV7-2 and TRBJ2-1; D uncertain. Germline V gene data show CDR1 as SGHTA and CDR2 as FQGNSA. V dropped 7 bases and J dropped 9 bases, with 16 bases sitting between them. CDR3 length: 13 amino acids. Combining the CDR3 with reference TRBV7-2 and TRBJ2-1 gives the whole variable domain GAGVSQSPSNKVTEKGKDVELRCDPISGHTALYWYRQSLGQGLEFLIYFQGNSAPDKSGLPSDRFSAERTGGSVSTLTIQRTQQEDSAVYLCASIILKRSEQFFGPGTRLTVL.

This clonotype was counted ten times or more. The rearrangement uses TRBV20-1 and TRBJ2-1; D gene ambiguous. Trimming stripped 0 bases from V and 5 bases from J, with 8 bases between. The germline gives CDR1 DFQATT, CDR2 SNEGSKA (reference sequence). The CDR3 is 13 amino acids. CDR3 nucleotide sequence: TGCAGTGCTAGAGATCCATACCACAATGAGCAGTTCTTC. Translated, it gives CSARDPYHNEQFF.

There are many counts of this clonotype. The chain's CDR3 is CASSQGTGEKLFF. Written as DNA, the CDR3 is TGCGCCAGCAGCCAAGGGACAGGGGAAAAACTGTTTTTT. The rearrangement joins TRBV5-1 to TRBJ1-4; TRBD1 aligns across 9 bases. There are 13 residues in the CDR3. CDR1 and CDR2 (germline): SGHRS, YFSETQ. V lost 4 bases, J lost 8 bases, and 3 bases stayed unmatched.

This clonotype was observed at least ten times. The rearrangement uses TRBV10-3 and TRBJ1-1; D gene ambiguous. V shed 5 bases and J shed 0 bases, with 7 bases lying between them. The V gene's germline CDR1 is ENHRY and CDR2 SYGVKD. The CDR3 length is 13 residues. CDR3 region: CAISLDLNTEAFF. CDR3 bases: TGTGCCATCAGTTTAGACCTGAACACTGAAGCTTTCTTT.

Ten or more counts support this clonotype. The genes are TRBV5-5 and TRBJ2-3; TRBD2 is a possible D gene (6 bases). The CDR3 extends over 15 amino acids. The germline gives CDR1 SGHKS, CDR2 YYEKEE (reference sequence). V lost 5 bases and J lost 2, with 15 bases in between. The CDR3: CASRNLLANTDTQYF. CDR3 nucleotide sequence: TGTGCCAGCAGGAACCTCCTAGCGAACACAGATACGCAGTATTTT.

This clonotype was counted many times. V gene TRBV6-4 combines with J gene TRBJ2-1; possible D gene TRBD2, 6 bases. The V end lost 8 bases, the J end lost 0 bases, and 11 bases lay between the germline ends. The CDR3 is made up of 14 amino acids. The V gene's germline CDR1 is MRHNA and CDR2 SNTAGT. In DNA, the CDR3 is TGTGCCAGCGGGCGGGGCGGCTCCTACAATGAGCAGTTCTTC. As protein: CASGRGGSYNEQFF.

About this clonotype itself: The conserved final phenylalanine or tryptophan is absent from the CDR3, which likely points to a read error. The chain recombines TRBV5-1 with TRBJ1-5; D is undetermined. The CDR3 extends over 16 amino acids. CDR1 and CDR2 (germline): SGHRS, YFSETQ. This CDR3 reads CASSPGHGDSNQPQHL. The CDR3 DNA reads TGCGCCAGCTCCCCTGGGCATGGGGATAGCAACCAGCCCCAGCATCTT.